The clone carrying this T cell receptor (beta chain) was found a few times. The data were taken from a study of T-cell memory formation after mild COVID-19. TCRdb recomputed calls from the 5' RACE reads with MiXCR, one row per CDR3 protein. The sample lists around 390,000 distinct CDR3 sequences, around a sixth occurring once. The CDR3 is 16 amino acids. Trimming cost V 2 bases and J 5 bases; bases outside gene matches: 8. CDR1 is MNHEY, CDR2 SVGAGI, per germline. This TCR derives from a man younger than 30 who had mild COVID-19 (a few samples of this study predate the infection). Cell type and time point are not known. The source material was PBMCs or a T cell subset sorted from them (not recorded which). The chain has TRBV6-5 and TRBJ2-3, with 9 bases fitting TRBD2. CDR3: CASSYGPAGGQDTQYF. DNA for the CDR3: TGTGCCAGCAGTTACGGGCCAGCGGGGGGCCAAGATACGCAGTATTTT.